Listed below are T cell receptor beta chains from one sample, sequenced in a study of graft-versus-host responses after intestinal transplantation. Here immunoSEQ multiplex PCR was the method, and the copy in TCRdb shows in-frame clones only, minus some. The sample has 9,500 to 12,000 clones; roughly 76% are singletons. Here the sequenced sample was ileum tissue, taken 23 days after intestinal transplant. These receptor sequences come from a human patient who received an intestinal transplant, so some T cells may come from the graft donor. The CDR3 runs from the conserved cysteine through the conserved F or W. Fields, in order: J gene, V gene, D gene, clone size, CDR3 DNA, CDR3 protein. D genes are given only for firm matches. Clone size is not always given. Where it is, it says once, few, many or a class for expanded clones.

>TRBJ2-7|TRBV6-6|NA|NA
TGTGCCAGCAGTTACCATCCTAGACCCTTCTACGAGCAGTACTTC
CASSYHPRPFYEQYF
>TRBJ2-4|TRBV4-1|TRBD2|NA
TGCGCCAGCAGCCAAGACGGGCGGGAGGGCCGAAACATTCAGTACTTC
CASSQDGREGRNIQYF
>TRBJ2-6|TRBV2|TRBD1|once
TGTGCCAGCAGGGCCGACAGGGTAGGATCTGGGGCCAACGTCCTGACTTTC
CASRADRVGSGANVLTF
>TRBJ2-5|TRBV28|NA|NA
TGTGCCAGCAGCCCCAGCAGGTATGGGGAGACCCAGTACTTC
CASSPSRYGETQYF
>TRBJ2-1|TRBV5-4|NA|NA
TGTGCCAGCAGCCCTGGGGCTCCCCACCCCTTCTACAATGAGCAGTTCTTC
CASSPGAPHPFYNEQFF
>TRBJ1-1|TRBV6-5|NA|few
TGTGCCAGCAACAGTGGGTGGGGGAACACTGAAGCTTTCTTT
CASNSGWGNTEAFF
>TRBJ2-7|TRBV19|NA|NA
TGTGCCAGTAGTATTTCCGGGGCCTACGAGCAGTACTTC
CASSISGAYEQYF
>TRBJ2-2|TRBV4-3|NA|NA
TGCGCCAGCAGCCACGGTGGGACCGGGGAGCTGTTTTTT
CASSHGGTGELFF
>TRBJ1-5|TRBV6-6|TRBD1|NA
TGTGCCAGCAGATCGGACAGGGGCAATCAGCCCCAGCATTTT
CASRSDRGNQPQHF
>TRBJ2-2|TRBV9|NA|NA
TGTGCCAGCAGCGTTTGGGACATTATAGAGGACACCGGGGAGCTGTTTTTT
CASSVWDIIEDTGELFF
>TRBJ2-7|TRBV5-1|TRBD2|NA
TGCGCCAGCAGCTGGGGACTAGGGACCTACGAGCAGTACTTC
CASSWGLGTYEQYF
>TRBJ2-5|TRBV19|NA|few
TGTGCCAGTAGTCCGGGGACTCAAGAGACCCAGTACTTC
CASSPGTQETQYF
>TRBJ1-5|TRBV7-9|NA|NA
TGTGCCAGCAGCTTAGCCTCCGATCAGCCCCAGCATTTT
CASSLASDQPQHF
>TRBJ2-2|TRBV7-9|NA|NA
TGTGCCAGCAGCTTAGGGTCCGGGGAGCTGTTTTTT
CASSLGSGELFF
>TRBJ2-7|TRBV7-9|NA|NA
TGTGCCAGCAGCCCTCGGACAGCCTACGAGCAGTACTTC
CASSPRTAYEQYF
>TRBJ2-1|TRBV9|NA|NA
TGTGCCAGCAGCGTAGTTGGGGGGAAAGGAACCGGTAATGAGCAGTTCTTC
CASSVVGGKGTGNEQFF
>TRBJ1-2|TRBV4-1|NA|NA
TGCGCCAGCAGCCAAGATGGTGACCCAAACTATGGCTACACCTTC
CASSQDGDPNYGYTF
>TRBJ2-7|TRBV7-6|NA|once
TGTGCCAGCAGCTTCGGCGGGATATCCTACGAGCAGTACTTC
CASSFGGISYEQYF
>TRBJ2-1|TRBV7-9|NA|NA
TGTGCCAGCCCGGGCCCGAGCTCCTACAATGAGCAGTTCTTC
CASPGPSSYNEQFF
>TRBJ2-1|TRBV2|NA|NA
TGTGCCAGCAGTGAAGCAAGGGCCTCAGGCAATGAGCAGTTCTTC
CASSEARASGNEQFF
>TRBJ2-4|TRBV13|NA|few
TGTGCCAGCAGCACCAATGACAGGCATATGTACTTC
CASSTNDRHMYF
>TRBJ2-7|TRBV4-1|TRBD2|NA
TGCGCCAGCAGCCAAGGAACTAGCGGGGGTTACGAGCAGTACTTC
CASSQGTSGGYEQYF
>TRBJ1-1|TRBV23-1|TRBD1|NA
TGCGCCAGCAGTCAGACCGGACAGGGAGTCCCTGAAGCTTTCTTT
CASSQTGQGVPEAFF
>TRBJ2-3|TRBV4-2|TRBD1|NA
TGTGCCAGCAGCCAAGCTTCTTCAAGGACAGGGTCCACAGATACGCAGTATTTT
CASSQASSRTGSTDTQYF
>TRBJ2-3|TRBV5-1|TRBD2|NA
TGCGCCAGCAGCGTGGAGCGGGAGGCTAGCACAGATACGCAGTATTTT
CASSVEREASTDTQYF
>TRBJ1-1|TRBV19|NA|NA
TGTGCCAGTAGTATAGATACAGGGATCATGAACACTGAAGCTTTCTTT
CASSIDTGIMNTEAFF
>TRBJ1-3|TRBV6-5|NA|NA
TGTGCCAGCATCCGACAGGTCGGAAACACCATATATTTT
CASIRQVGNTIYF
>TRBJ2-2|TRBV11-2|NA|few
TGTGCCAGCAGCTTAGGATCGTGGGAGAACACCGGGGAGCTGTTTTTT
CASSLGSWENTGELFF
>TRBJ2-1|TRBV4-1|TRBD2|NA
TGCGCCAGCAGCCAAGACAAAGCGGGACCCTACAATGAGCAGTTCTTC
CASSQDKAGPYNEQFF
>TRBJ2-3|TRBV6-5|NA|once
TGTGCCAGCGGGGATACTAGCACAGATACGCAGTATTTT
CASGDTSTDTQYF
>TRBJ2-2|TRBV7-3|TRBD1|NA
TGTGCCAGCAGCTTAACGCCAGGGGGGAACACCGGGGAGCTGTTTTTT
CASSLTPGGNTGELFF
>TRBJ1-4|TRBV7-9|NA|NA
TGTGCCAGCAGCCCCCGACCAGGGGTGCCGAAGAATGAAAAACTGTTTTTT
CASSPRPGVPKNEKLFF
>TRBJ1-6|TRBV5-6|NA|NA
TGTGCCAGCAGCTTACTCAGGGGATATAATTCACCCCTCCACTTT
CASSLLRGYNSPLHF
>TRBJ2-7|TRBV6-6|TRBD1|NA
TGTGCCAGCAGTATCAACAGGGGGCTTAGGGAGCAGTACTTC
CASSINRGLREQYF
>TRBJ2-1|TRBV6-1|NA|NA
TGTGCCAGCAGTTCCGGGAAGACTGCCTACAATGAGCAGTTCTTC
CASSSGKTAYNEQFF
>TRBJ2-7|TRBV11-1|TRBD2|NA
TGTGCCAGCAGCCAAGCCGGGACTAGCGGGAGGTTCGGGTGGTACGAGCAGTACTTC
CASSQAGTSGRFGWYEQYF
>TRBJ1-1|TRBV28|NA|NA
TGTGCCAGCTCGTGGGGCACTGAAGCTTTCTTT
CASSWGTEAFF
>TRBJ2-1|TRBV9|TRBD2|NA
TGTGCCAGCAGCGTAGGCGGGACTAGGCGATCCCTCTCTAACAATGAGCAGTTCTTC
CASSVGGTRRSLSNNEQFF
>TRBJ2-5|TRBV4-3|NA|NA
TGCGCCAGCAGCCAAGGGACAGCCTACCAAGAGACCCAGTACTTC
CASSQGTAYQETQYF
>TRBJ2-7|TRBV30|NA|NA
TGTGCCTGTTGGGACGGAGCCTACGAGCAGTACTTC
CACWDGAYEQYF
>TRBJ2-7|TRBV4-1|TRBD1|NA
TGCGCCAGCAGCCAAGATTGGGGGACAGGGGGCGAGCAGTACTTC
CASSQDWGTGGEQYF
>TRBJ2-7|TRBV11-2|NA|few
TGTGCCAGCAGCTCGACCGGGCCCCTCTCCTACGAGCAGTACTTC
CASSSTGPLSYEQYF
>TRBJ2-2|TRBV4-1|NA|NA
TGCGCCAGCAGCCAAACTACCACCGGGGAGCTGTTTTTT
CASSQTTTGELFF
>TRBJ2-1|TRBV11-2|TRBD2|NA
TGTGCCAGCAGCCCTACTAGCGGGAGCAATGAGCAGTTCTTC
CASSPTSGSNEQFF
>TRBJ1-1|TRBV18|NA|NA
TGTGCCAGCTCACCGGAAGGGAACACTGAAGCTTTCTTT
CASSPEGNTEAFF
>TRBJ1-2|TRBV10-3|TRBD1|NA
TGTGCCATCAGTGAGTCGGAAAGCAACAGGGGGATAAATGGCTACACCTTC
CAISESESNRGINGYTF
>TRBJ2-1|TRBV6-1|TRBD2|NA
TGTGCCAGCCACCCGAGCGGGAGGATTAACAATGAGCAGTTCTTC
CASHPSGRINNEQFF
>TRBJ1-2|TRBV4-3|TRBD1|few
TGCGCCAGCAGCCAAACAGGGGCGAATGGCTACACCTTC
CASSQTGANGYTF
>TRBJ2-7|TRBV7-9|TRBD2|NA
TGTGCCAGCAGCTTAGCCTGGCGGGAGACGTACGAGCAGTACTTC
CASSLAWRETYEQYF
>TRBJ1-5|TRBV4-3|TRBD1|NA
TGCGCCAGCAGCCAAGATAGGGCAGGGGGAAGCAATCAGCCCCAGCATTTT
CASSQDRAGGSNQPQHF